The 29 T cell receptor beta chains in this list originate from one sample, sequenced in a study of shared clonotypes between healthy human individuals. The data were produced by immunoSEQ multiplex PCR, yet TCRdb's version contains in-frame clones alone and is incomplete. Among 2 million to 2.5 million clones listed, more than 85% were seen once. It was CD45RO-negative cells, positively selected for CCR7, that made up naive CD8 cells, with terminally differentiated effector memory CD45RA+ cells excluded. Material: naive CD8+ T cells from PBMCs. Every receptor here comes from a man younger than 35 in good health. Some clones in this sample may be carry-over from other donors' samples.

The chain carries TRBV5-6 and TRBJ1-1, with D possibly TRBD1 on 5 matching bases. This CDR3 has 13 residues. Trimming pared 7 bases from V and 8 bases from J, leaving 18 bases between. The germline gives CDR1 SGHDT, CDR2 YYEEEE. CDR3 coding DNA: TGTGCCAGCCGAAGTGGTGGGGCCTGGGAAGCTTTCTTT. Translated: CASRSGGAWEAFF.

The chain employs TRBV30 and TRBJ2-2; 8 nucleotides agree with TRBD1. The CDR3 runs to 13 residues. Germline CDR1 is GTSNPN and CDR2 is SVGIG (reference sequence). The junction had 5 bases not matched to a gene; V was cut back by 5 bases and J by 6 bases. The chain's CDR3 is CAWEDRAAGELFF. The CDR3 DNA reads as TGTGCCTGGGAGGACAGGGCCGCCGGGGAGCTGTTTTTT.

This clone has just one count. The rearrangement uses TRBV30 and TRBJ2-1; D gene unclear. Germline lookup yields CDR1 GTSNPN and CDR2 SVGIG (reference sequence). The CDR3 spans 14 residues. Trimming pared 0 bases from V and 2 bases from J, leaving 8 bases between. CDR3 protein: CAWSVLDAYNEQFF. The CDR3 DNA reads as TGTGCCTGGAGTGTATTGGACGCCTACAATGAGCAGTTCTTC.

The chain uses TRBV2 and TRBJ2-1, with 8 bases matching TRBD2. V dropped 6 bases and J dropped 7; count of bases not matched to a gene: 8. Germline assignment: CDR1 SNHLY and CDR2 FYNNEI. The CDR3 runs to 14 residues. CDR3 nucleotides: TGTGCCAGCAGATCTAGCGGGTCGAGTAATGAGCAGTTCTTC. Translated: CASRSSGSSNEQFF.

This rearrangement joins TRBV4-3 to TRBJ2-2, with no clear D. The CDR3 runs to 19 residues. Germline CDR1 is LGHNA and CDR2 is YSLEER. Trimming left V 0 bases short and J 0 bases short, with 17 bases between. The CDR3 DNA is TGCGCCAGCAGCCAAGATAGGATGCAGAACCCTACGAACACCGGGGAGCTGTTTTTT. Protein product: CASSQDRMQNPTNTGELFF.

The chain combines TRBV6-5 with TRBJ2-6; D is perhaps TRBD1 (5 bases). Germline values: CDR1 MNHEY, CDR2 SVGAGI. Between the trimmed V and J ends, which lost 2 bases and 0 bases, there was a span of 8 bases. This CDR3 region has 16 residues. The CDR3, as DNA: TGTGCCAGCAGTTACCCAGGGTACTCTGGGGCCAACGTCCTGACTTTC. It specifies CASSYPGYSGANVLTF.

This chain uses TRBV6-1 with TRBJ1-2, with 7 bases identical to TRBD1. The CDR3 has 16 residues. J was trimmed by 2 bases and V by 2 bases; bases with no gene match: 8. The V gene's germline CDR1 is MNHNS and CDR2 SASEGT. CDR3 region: CASSEYRGTANYGYTF. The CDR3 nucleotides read TGTGCCAGCAGTGAATATCGAGGGACAGCGAACTATGGCTACACCTTC.

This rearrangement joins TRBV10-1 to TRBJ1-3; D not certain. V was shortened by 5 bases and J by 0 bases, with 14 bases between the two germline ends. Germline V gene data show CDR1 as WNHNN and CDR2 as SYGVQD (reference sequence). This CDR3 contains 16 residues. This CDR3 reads CASSSDRDGSGNTIYF. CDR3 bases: TGCGCCAGCAGTTCGGACCGTGACGGCTCTGGAAACACCATATATTTT.

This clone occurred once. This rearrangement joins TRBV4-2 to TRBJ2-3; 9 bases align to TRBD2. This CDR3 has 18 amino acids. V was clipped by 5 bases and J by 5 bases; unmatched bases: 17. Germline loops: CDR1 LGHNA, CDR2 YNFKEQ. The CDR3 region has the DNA TGTGCCAGCAGCGAATCCCTAGGGCTAGCGGGAATTGGAGATACGCAGTATTTT. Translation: CASSESLGLAGIGDTQYF.

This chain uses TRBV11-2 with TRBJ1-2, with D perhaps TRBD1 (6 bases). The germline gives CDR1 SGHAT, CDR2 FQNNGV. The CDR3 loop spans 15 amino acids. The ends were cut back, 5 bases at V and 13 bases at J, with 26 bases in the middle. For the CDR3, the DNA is TGTGCCAGCAGCCGTGAAACCTGGGCAGGTCAGGGGTGCACCTTC. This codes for CASSRETWAGQGCTF.

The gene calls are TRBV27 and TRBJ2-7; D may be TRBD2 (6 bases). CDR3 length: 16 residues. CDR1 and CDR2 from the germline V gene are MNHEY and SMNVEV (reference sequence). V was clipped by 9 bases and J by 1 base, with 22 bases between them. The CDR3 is CASYKRGGLSSYEQYF. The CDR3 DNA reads TGTGCCAGTTACAAACGGGGAGGACTTTCGTCCTACGAGCAGTACTTC.

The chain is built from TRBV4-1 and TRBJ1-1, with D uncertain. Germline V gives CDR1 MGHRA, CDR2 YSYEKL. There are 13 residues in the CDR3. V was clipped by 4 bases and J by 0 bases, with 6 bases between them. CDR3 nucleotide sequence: TGCGCCAGCAGCCCCCCTATGAACACTGAAGCTTTCTTT. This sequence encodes CASSPPMNTEAFF.

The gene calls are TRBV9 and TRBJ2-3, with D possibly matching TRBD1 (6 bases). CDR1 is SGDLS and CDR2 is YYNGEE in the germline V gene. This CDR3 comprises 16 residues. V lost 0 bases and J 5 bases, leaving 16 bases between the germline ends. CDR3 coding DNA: TGTGCCAGCAGCGTAGAGGAGCGGATAGGGGGAGATACGCAGTATTTT. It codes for CASSVEERIGGDTQYF.

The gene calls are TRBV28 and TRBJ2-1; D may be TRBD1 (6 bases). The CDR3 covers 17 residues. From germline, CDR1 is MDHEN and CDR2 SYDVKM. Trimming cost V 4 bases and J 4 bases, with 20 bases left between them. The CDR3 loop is CASSSHLGALSYNEQFF. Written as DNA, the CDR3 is TGTGCCAGCAGTTCTCACCTGGGGGCCCTATCATACAATGAGCAGTTCTTC.

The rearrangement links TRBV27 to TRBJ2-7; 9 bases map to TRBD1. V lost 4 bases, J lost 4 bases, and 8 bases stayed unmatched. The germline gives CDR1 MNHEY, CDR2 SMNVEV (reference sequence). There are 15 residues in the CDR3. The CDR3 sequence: CASSSRDRVEYEQYF. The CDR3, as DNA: TGTGCCAGCAGTTCCCGGGACAGGGTAGAGTACGAGCAGTACTTC.

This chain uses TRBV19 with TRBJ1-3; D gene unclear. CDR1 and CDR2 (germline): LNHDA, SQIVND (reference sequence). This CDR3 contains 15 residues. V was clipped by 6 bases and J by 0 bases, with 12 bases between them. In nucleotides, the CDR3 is TGTGCCAGTAGGTTGGACTTTAACTCTGGAAACACCATATATTTT. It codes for CASRLDFNSGNTIYF.

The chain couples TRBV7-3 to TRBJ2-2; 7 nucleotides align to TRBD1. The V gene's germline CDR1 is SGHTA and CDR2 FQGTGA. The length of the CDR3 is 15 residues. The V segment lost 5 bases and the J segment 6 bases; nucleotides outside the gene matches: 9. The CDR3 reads CASSTRQGRAGELFF. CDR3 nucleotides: TGTGCCAGCAGCACTCGACAGGGTCGAGCCGGGGAGCTGTTTTTT.

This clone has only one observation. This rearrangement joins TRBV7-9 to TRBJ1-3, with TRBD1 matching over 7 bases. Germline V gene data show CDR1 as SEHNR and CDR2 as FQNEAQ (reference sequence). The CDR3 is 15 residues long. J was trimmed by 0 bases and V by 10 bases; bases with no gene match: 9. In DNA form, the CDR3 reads TGTGCCACGATAGGACGGGACAGCTCTGGAAACACCATATATTTT. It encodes CATIGRDSSGNTIYF.

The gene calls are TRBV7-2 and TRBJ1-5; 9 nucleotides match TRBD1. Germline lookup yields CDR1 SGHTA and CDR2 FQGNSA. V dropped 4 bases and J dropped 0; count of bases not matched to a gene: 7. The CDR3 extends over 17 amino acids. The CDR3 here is CASSWDRESNSNQPQHF. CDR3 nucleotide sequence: TGTGCCAGCAGCTGGGACAGGGAATCGAATAGCAATCAGCCCCAGCATTTT.

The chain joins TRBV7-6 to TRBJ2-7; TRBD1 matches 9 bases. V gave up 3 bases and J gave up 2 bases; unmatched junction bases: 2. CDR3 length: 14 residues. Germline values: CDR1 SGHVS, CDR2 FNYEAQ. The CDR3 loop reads CASSFRQGAYEQYF. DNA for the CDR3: TGTGCCAGCAGCTTCCGACAGGGGGCCTACGAGCAGTACTTC.

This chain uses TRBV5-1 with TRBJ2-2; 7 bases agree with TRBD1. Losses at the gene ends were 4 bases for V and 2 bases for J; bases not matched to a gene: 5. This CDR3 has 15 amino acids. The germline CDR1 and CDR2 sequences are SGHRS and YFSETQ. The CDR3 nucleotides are TGCGCCAGCAGCCGGGGACAGACAAACACCGGGGAGCTGTTTTTT. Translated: CASSRGQTNTGELFF.

CDR3 nucleotide sequence: TGTGCCAGTACCGCCAGGGACAGGCCACGACACACTGAAGCTTTCTTT. This translates into CASTARDRPRHTEAFF. The chain couples TRBV19 to TRBJ1-1, with 8 bases fitting TRBD1. V lost 7 bases to trimming and J lost 3 bases; unmatched junction nucleotides: 13. Germline V lookup: CDR1 LNHDA, CDR2 SQIVND (reference sequence). The CDR3 consists of 16 residues. Combining the CDR3 with reference TRBV19 and TRBJ1-1 gives the whole variable domain DGGITQSPKYLFRKEGQNVTLSCEQNLNHDAMYWYRQDPGQGLRLIYYSQIVNDFQKGDIAEGYSVSREKKESFPLTVTSAQKNPTAFYLCASTARDRPRHTEAFFGQGTRLTVV.

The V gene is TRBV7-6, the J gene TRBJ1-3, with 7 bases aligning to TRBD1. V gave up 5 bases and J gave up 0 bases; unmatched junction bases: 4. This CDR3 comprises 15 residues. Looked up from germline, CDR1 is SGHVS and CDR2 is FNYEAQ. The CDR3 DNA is TGTGCCAGCAGCACAGACAGGGACTCTGGAAACACCATATATTTT. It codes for CASSTDRDSGNTIYF.

As DNA, the CDR3 is TGTGCCACGGATGGTTTTCTAGAGACCCAGTACTTC. It encodes CATDGFLETQYF. The chain uses TRBV7-8 and TRBJ2-5; D unclear. V lost 10 bases and J lost 4, with 13 bases in between. The CDR3 loop spans 12 amino acids. Germline CDR1 reads SGHVS; CDR2 reads FQNEAQ. The full variable domain, in which reference TRBV7-8 and TRBJ2-5 provide the parts outside the CDR3, is GAGVSQSPRYKVAKRGQDVALRCDPISGHVSLFWYQQALGQGPEFLTYFQNEAQLDKSGLPSDRFFAERPEGSVSTLKIQRTQQEDSAVYLCATDGFLETQYFGPGTRLLVL.

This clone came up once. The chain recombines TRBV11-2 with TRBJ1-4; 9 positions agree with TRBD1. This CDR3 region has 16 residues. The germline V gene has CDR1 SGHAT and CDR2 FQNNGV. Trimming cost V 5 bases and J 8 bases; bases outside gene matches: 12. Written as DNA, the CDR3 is TGTGCCAGCAGCCCAAGGGGGTGGGACAGGGACGAAAAACTGTTTTTT. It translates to CASSPRGWDRDEKLFF.

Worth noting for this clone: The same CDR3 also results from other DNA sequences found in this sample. This CDR3 reads CASSLGGGPQETQYF. The CDR3 DNA follows: TGTGCCAGCAGTTTAGGCGGGGGTCCCCAAGAGACCCAGTACTTC. The chain combines TRBV27 with TRBJ2-5, with TRBD2 identical over 7 bases. The CDR3 length is 15 residues. J gave up 1 base and V 2 bases, and 4 bases lay outside the gene matches. Germline V lookup: CDR1 MNHEY, CDR2 SMNVEV (reference sequence).

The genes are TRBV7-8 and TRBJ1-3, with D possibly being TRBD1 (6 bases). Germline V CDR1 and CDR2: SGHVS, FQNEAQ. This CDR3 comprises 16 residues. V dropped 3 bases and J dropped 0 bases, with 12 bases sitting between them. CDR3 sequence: CASSFGQQISGNTIYF. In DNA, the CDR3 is TGTGCCAGCAGCTTCGGACAGCAGATCTCTGGAAACACCATATATTTT.

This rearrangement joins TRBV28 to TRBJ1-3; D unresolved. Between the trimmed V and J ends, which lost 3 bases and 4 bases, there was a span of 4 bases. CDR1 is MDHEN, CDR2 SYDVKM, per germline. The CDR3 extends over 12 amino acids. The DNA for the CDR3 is TGTGCCAGCAGTTTGCCCGGAAACACCATATATTTT. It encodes CASSLPGNTIYF.

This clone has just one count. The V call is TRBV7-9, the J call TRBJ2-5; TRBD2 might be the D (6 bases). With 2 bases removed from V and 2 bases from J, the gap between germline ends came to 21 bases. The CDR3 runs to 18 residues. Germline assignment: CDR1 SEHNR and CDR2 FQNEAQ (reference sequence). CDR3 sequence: CASSLTLGGPSVQETQYF. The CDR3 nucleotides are TGTGCCAGCAGCTTAACACTCGGGGGTCCTAGCGTTCAAGAGACCCAGTACTTC.